The clone carrying this T cell receptor (beta chain) has more than one count but fewer than ten. This specimen belongs to a study of regulatory T cells in long-lasting Graves disease. Building the TCR beta libraries relied on iRepertoire HTBI primers, and CDR3 regions underwent Arm-PCR. TCRdb used MiXCR to reprocess the multiplex PCR reads, holding one entry per CDR3 protein. The data show roughly 300,000 distinct CDR3 sequences, under 25% seen once. The CDR3 covers 16 residues. J was trimmed by 0 bases and V by 5 bases; bases with no gene match: 5. Per germline, CDR1 SGHTA and CDR2 FQGNSA. Described time point: persistent/refractory GD, antithyroid drugs over 5 years with positive TRAb. From PBMCs, RNA was extracted and then used to make the TCR library.

The material was peripheral blood mononuclear cells (PBMCs), obtained when the disease was refractory, from a patient treated with antithyroid drugs. The chain recombines TRBV7-2 with TRBJ2-2, with 8 positions matching TRBD1. This TCR derives from a female donor with Graves disease. The CDR3 region has the DNA TGTGCCAGCAGCCGACAGGGGCCCCCGAACACCGGGGAGCTGTTTTTT. Translated: CASSRQGPPNTGELFF.